The sequence of this T cell receptor beta chain was determined in a study of PD-1 blockade in mismatch repair-deficient tumors. With 8 bases removed from V and 4 bases from J, the gap between germline ends came to 7 bases. The germline V gene has CDR1 SNHLY and CDR2 FYNNEI. The CDR3 has 11 residues. Three pembrolizumab responders had their TCRs sequenced. TCRdb's copy holds only in-frame clones and misses some; the assay was immunoSEQ multiplex PCR. The sample has 60,000 to 70,000 clones, more than 70% seen once; the top ten hold 11% to 15%. This TCR derives from an adult with mismatch repair-deficient cancer. Sequencing used peripheral blood, obtained 52 weeks after starting pembrolizumab. V gene TRBV2 combines with J gene TRBJ2-3; no clear D gene. CDR3 sequence reads: CASFGADTQYF. The CDR3 DNA reads TGTGCCAGCTTTGGGGCAGATACGCAGTATTTT.